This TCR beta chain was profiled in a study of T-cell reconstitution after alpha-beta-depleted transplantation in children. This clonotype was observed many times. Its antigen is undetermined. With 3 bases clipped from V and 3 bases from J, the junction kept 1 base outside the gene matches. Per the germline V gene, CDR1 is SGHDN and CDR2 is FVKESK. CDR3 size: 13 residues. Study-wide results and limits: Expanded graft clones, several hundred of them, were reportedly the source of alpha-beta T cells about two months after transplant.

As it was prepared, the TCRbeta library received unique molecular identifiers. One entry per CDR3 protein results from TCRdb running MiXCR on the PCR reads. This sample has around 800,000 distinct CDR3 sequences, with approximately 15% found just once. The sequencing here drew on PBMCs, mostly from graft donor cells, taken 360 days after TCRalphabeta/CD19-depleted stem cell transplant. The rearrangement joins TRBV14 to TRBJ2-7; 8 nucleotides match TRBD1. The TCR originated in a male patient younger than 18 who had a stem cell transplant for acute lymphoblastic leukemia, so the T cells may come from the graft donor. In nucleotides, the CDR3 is TGTGCCAGCAGCCACGGACAGGGCTACGAGCAGTACTTC. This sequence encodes CASSHGQGYEQYF.